This TCR beta chain was recovered during a study of blood T cells in healthy people across ages. Overall study results and limits: Among T cells, TCR beta diversity per million cells dropped roughly linearly as age rose. Naive CD4+ cells and diversity were both higher in long-lived donors than in aged donors. In the absence of known donor CMV status, changes in expanded clonotypes were possibly confounded.

The CDR3 spans 16 residues. In germline, CDR1 is LGHNA, CDR2 YNFKEQ. V lost 1 base to trimming and J lost 4 bases, with 15 bases between them. A second PCR, run for about 6 to 11 cycles, used a sample-barcoded 5' primer plus a J-beta primer mix. Each cDNA molecule was tagged by a template-switch adaptor that had 12 random nucleotides. A single record per CDR3 protein comes from TCRdb applying MiXCR to the 5' RACE reads. The profile shows 1.5 million to 2 million distinct CDR3 sequences, less than 50% of them singletons. Of note for this clonotype: The target antigen is unknown.

Sample: blood. The rearrangement joins TRBV4-2 to TRBJ2-3; D is undetermined. This clonotype was sampled from a woman aged 35 to 49 in good health. For the CDR3, the DNA is TGTGCCAGCAGCCAAGGTGACAACTTCGATGCAGATACGCAGTATTTT. Amino acids: CASSQGDNFDADTQYF.